This T cell receptor (beta chain) was profiled in a study of T cell responses to AZD1222 COVID-19 vaccine. TCRdb's copy holds only in-frame clones and misses some; the assay was immunoSEQ multiplex PCR. The table has tens of thousands of clones, over 65% seen once. Study observations and caveats: The study identified only 6 or 7 AZD1222 recipients as seropositive at baseline.

To note about this clone: Antigen: not known.

The junction had 6 bases not matched to a gene; V was cut back by 1 base and J by 6 bases. This CDR3 has 15 amino acids. Per germline, CDR1 MGHRA and CDR2 YSYEKL. The source is an adult who received the MenACWY meningococcal vaccine as a control. Source: peripheral blood, taken 28 days after the second dose of the MenACWY control vaccine. The V gene is TRBV4-1, the J gene TRBJ1-5; TRBD1 matches at 7 bases. The CDR3 reads CASSQVRGGGQPQHF. The CDR3 bases are TGCGCCAGCAGCCAAGTACGAGGGGGCGGTCAGCCCCAGCATTTT.